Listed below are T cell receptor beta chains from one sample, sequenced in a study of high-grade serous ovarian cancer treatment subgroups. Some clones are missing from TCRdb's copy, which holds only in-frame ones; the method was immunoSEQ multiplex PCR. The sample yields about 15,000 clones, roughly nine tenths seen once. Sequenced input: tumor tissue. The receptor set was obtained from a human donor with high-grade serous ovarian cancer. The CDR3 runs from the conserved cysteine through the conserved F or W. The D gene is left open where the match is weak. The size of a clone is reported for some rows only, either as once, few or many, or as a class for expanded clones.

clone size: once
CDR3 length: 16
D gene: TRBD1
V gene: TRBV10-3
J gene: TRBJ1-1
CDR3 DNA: TGTGCCATCAGTGAAGTCGAGGGGACAGCGAACACTGAAGCTTTCTTT
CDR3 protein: CAISEVEGTANTEAFF

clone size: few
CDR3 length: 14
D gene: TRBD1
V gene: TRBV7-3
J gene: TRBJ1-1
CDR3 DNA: TGTGCCAGCAGCTTACACCAGGGGGCCACTGAAGCTTTCTTT
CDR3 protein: CASSLHQGATEAFF

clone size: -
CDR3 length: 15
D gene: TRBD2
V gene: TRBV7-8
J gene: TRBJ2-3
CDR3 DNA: TGTGCCAGCAGCTTATACGGGGGGGCCGGAGATACGCAGTATTTT
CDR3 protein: CASSLYGGAGDTQYF

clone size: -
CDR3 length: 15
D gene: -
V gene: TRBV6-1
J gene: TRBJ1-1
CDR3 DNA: TGTGCCAGCAGTGAATGGCCGGGGGCGGTGGCTGAAGCTTTCTTT
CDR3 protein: CASSEWPGAVAEAFF

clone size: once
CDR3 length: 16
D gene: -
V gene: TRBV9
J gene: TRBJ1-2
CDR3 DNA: TGTGCCAGCAGCTTCAGTCCTAGGATTGAGGCCTTTGGCTACACCTTC
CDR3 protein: CASSFSPRIEAFGYTF

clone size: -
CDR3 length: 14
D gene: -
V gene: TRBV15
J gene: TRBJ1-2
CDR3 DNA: TGTGCCACCAGCAGAGAAACAGCGAACTATGGCTACACCTTC
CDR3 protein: CATSRETANYGYTF

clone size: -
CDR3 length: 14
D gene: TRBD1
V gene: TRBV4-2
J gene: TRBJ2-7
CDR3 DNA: TGTGCCAGCAGCCAGGGGACAGGTAAATACGAGCAGTACTTC
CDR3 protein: CASSQGTGKYEQYF

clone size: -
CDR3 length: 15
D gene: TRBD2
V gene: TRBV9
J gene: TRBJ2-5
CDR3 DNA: TGTGCCAGCAGCGTAGTGGCGGGGGAGGGGGAGACCCAGTACTTC
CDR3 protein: CASSVVAGEGETQYF

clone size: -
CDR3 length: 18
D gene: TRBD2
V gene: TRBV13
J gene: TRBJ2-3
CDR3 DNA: TGTGCCAGCAGCTTATGGGGACTAGCGGGGCTTAGCACAGATACGCAGTATTTT
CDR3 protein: CASSLWGLAGLSTDTQYF

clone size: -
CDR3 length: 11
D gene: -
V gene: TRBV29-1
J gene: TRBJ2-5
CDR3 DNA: TGCAGCGTTGAAGATGGGTCCGGCCAGTACTTC
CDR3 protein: CSVEDGSGQYF

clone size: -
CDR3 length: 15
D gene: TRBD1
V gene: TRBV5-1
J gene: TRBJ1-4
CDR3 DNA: TGCGCCAGCAACAGGGGCTCTGCAACTAATGAAAAACTGTTTTTT
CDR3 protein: CASNRGSATNEKLFF

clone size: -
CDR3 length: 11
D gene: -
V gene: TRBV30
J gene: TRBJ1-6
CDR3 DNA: TGTGCCTGGAGTCTAAATTCACCCCTCCACTTT
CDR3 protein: CAWSLNSPLHF

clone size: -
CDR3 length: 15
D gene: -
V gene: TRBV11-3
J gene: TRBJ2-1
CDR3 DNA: TGTGCCAGCAGCTTAGTAGGGGGTCTCTTCTATGAGCAGTTCTTC
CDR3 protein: CASSLVGGLFYEQFF

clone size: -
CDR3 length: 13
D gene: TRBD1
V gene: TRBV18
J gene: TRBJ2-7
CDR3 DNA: TGTGCCAGCGCGGGGACAGGGGGCGGCGAGCAGTACTTC
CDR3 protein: CASAGTGGGEQYF

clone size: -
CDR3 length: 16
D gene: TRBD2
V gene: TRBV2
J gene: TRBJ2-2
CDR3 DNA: TGTGCCAGCCGGCTAGCGGGGCCAAGGGACACCGGGGAGCTGTTTTTT
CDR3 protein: CASRLAGPRDTGELFF

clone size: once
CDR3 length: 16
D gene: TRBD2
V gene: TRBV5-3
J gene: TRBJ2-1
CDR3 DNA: TGTGCCAGAAGCTTGAGGCCTAGCGGGGGGCACAATGAGCAGTTCTTC
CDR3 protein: CARSLRPSGGHNEQFF

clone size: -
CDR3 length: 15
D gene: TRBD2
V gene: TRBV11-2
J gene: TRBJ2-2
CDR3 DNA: TGTGCCAGCAGCTTAGGCCCGGGACTAGCGGGGAAGCTGTTTTTT
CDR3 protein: CASSLGPGLAGKLFF

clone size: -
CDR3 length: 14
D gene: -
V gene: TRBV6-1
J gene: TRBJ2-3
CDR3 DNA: TGTGCCAGCAGTGAAGTGGGCTTCACAGATACGCAGTATTTT
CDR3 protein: CASSEVGFTDTQYF

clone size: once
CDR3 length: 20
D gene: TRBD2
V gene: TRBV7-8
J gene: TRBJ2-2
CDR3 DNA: TGTGCCAGCAGCTTATTCCAACTAGCGGGGGGGATATCGAACACCGGGGAGCTGTTTTTT
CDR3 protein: CASSLFQLAGGISNTGELFF

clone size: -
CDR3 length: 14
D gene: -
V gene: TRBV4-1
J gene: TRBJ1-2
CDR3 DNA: TGCGCCAGCAGCCAAGGAGGGGAGGGATGCTATGACACCTTC
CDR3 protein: CASSQGGEGCYDTF

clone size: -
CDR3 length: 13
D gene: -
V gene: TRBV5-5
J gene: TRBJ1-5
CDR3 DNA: TGTGCCAGCAGCTTGTGGGGTTATCAGCCCCAGCATTTT
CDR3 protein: CASSLWGYQPQHF

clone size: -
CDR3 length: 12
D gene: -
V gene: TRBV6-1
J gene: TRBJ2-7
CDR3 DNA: TGTGCCAGCAGGGACGGAGGGAGCGAGCAGTACTTC
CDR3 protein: CASRDGGSEQYF

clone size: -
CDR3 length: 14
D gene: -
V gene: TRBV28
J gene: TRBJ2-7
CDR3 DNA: TGTGCCAGCAGCTCGACACAGATTGGCTACGAGCAGTACTTC
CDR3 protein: CASSSTQIGYEQYF

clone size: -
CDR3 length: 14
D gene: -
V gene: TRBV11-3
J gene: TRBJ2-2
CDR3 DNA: TGTGCCAGCAGCTTCCAAAGGGGAACCGGGGAGCTGTTTTTT
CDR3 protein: CASSFQRGTGELFF

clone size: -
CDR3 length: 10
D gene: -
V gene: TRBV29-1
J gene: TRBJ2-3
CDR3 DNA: TGCAGCGTCGATACAGATACGCAGTATTTT
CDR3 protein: CSVDTDTQYF

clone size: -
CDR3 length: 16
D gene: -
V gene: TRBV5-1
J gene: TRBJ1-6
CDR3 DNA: TGCGCCAGCAGCTCCGACAGTTCCCCTCTTAATTCACCCCTCCACTTT
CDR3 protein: CASSSDSSPLNSPLHF

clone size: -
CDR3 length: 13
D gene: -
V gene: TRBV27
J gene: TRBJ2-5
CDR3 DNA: TGTGCCAGCAGTCGCAGACCCCAAGAGACCCAGTACTTC
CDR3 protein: CASSRRPQETQYF

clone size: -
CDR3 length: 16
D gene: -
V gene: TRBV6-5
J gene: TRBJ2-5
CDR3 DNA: TGTGCCAGCAGTTACGACCCGGGGGCAGCTCAAGAGACCCAGTACTTC
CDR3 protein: CASSYDPGAAQETQYF

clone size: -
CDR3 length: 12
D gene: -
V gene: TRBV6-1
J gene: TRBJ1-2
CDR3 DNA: TGTGCCAGCGTGGGGGATCGCTATGGCTACACCTTC
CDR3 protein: CASVGDRYGYTF

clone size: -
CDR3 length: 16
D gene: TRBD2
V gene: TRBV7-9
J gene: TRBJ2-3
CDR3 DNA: TGTGCCAGCAGCTCCCTAGCGGGGTTGAGCACAGATACGCAGTATTTT
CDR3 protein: CASSSLAGLSTDTQYF

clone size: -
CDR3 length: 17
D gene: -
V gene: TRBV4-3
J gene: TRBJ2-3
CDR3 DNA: TGCGCCAGCAGCCAAACCGTCCCCGGGACTCCACGGGATACGCAGTATTTT
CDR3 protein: CASSQTVPGTPRDTQYF

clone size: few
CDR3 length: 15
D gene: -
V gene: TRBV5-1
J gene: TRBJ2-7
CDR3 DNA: TGCGCCAGCAACGGAGCGACGGGTGGAACCTACGAGCAGTACTTC
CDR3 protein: CASNGATGGTYEQYF

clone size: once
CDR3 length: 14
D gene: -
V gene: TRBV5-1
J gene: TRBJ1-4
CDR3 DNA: TGCGCCAGCGGCTTCCTCAGTGGGAATGAAAAACTGTTTTTT
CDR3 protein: CASGFLSGNEKLFF

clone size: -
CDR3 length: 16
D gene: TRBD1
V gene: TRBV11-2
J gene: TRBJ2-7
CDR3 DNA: TGTGCCAGCAGCTCCACCCCGGGACAGAGGCTATACGAGCAGTACTTC
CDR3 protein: CASSSTPGQRLYEQYF

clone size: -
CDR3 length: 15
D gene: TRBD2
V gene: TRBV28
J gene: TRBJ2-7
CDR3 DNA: TGTGCCAGCACCCCCGGGGGGTCCGTCGGGGGTGAGCAGTACTTC
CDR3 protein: CASTPGGSVGGEQYF

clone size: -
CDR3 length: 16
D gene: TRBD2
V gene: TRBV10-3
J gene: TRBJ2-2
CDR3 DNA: TGTGCCATCAGCACGAGCGGGGGGTCTAACACCGGGGAGCTGTTTTTT
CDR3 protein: CAISTSGGSNTGELFF

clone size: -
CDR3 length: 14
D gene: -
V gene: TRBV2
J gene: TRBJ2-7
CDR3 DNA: TGTGCCAGCAGTGAGGGCCGTCATACCTACGAGCAGTACTTC
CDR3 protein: CASSEGRHTYEQYF

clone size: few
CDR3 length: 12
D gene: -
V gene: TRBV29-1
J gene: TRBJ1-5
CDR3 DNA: TGCAGCGTTGGGGAGGGGAGTCAGCCCCAGCATTTT
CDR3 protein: CSVGEGSQPQHF

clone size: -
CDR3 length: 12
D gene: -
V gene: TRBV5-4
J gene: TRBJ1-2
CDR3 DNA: TGTGCCAGCAGCTTAGATCGAAATGGCTACACCTTC
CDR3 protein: CASSLDRNGYTF

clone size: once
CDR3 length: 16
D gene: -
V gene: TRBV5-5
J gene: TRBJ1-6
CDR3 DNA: TGTGCCAGCAGCCCACAGGGAGGCCCCTATAATTCACCCCTCCACTTT
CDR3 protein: CASSPQGGPYNSPLHF

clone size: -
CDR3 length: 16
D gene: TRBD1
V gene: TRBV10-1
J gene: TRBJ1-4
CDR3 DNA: TGCGCCAGCAGTCCCCCACAGGGGCCGACTAATGAAAAACTGTTTTTT
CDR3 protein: CASSPPQGPTNEKLFF

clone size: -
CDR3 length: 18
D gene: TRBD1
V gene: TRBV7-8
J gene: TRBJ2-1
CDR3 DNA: TGTGCCAGCAGCTTACGAACGAGAGGACAGGGGCAATACAATGAGCAGTTCTTC
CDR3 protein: CASSLRTRGQGQYNEQFF

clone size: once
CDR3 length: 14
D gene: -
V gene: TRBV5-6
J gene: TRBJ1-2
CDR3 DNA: TGTGCCAGCAGCTTGGAGACTGATCACTATGGCTACACCTTC
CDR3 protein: CASSLETDHYGYTF

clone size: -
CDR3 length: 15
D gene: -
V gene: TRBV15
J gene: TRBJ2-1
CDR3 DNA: TGTGCCACCAGCAGAGAGGCGGATTGGTACAATGAGCAGTTCTTC
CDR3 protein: CATSREADWYNEQFF